Below are 27 T cell receptor beta chains sequenced from a single sample in a study of blood T cell repertoires in COVID-19. Some clones are missing from TCRdb's copy, which holds only in-frame ones; the method was immunoSEQ multiplex PCR. The sample lists about 110,000 clones, 85% seen once, with roughly 4.5% in the top ten. The sequenced material came from peripheral blood. These receptors all stem from a man in his fifties with acute or convalescent COVID-19.

V is TRBV3-1 (or the pseudogene TRBV3-2) and J is TRBJ2-2; 12 bases match TRBD1. CDR3 length: 17 amino acids. Trimming took 0 bases from V and 8 from J; bases not matched to a gene: 7. The germline gives CDR1 LGHDT, CDR2 YNNKEL (reference sequence). The CDR3 sequence: CASSQEWGQGASGELFF. CDR3 DNA: TGTGCCAGCAGCCAAGAATGGGGACAGGGGGCTTCAGGGGAGCTGTTTTTT.

This clone was counted only a few times. The rearrangement uses TRBV2 and TRBJ1-2; 7 nucleotides align to TRBD1. The CDR3 runs to 13 residues. V trimming: 7 bases; J trimming: 7 bases; junction bases outside the gene matches: 9. Germline assignment: CDR1 SNHLY and CDR2 FYNNEI. CDR3 sequence reads: CASNKGATPGYTF. The CDR3, as DNA: TGTGCCAGCAACAAGGGGGCAACCCCTGGCTACACCTTC.

This chain joins TRBV7-2 and TRBJ2-3, with D maybe TRBD2 (6 bases). CDR1 is SGHTA and CDR2 is FQGNSA in the germline V gene. The CDR3 is 16 residues long. The V gene lost 2 bases and the J gene lost 6 bases, with 18 bases spanning the gap. CDR3 coding DNA: TGTGCCAGCAGCTTACTGGCCCCTTGGAGCGGGGATACGCAGTATTTT. Residues: CASSLLAPWSGDTQYF.

The V call is TRBV7-2, the J call TRBJ2-1, with D perhaps matching TRBD1 (6 bases). Germline CDR1 reads SGHTA; CDR2 reads FQGNSA. V dropped 5 bases and J dropped 9 bases, with 17 bases sitting between them. The CDR3 has 14 residues. The CDR3 region is CASSLQGYVGEQFF. CDR3 nucleotide sequence: TGTGCCAGCAGCCTACAGGGCTATGTAGGTGAGCAGTTCTTC.

The chain couples TRBV5-6 to TRBJ2-1; 10 nucleotides match TRBD1. The CDR3 length is 17 residues. The V segment lost 0 bases and the J segment 3 bases; nucleotides outside the gene matches: 6. Germline V lookup: CDR1 SGHDT, CDR2 YYEEEE. DNA of the CDR3: TGTGCCAGCAGCTTGGGGGCTGGGACAGGGGTCTACAATGAGCAGTTCTTC. Its translation is CASSLGAGTGVYNEQFF.

The gene calls are TRBV14 and TRBJ2-3; the D gene is possibly TRBD2 (5 bases). Germline V gene lookup returns CDR1 SGHDN and CDR2 FVKESK. V was cut by 0 bases and J by 5 bases, with 15 bases left in between. This CDR3 spans 16 amino acids. The CDR3 loop is CASSQDYGLAGDTQYF. The DNA for the CDR3 is TGTGCCAGCAGCCAAGATTACGGTCTAGCAGGAGATACGCAGTATTTT.

This rearrangement joins TRBV9 to TRBJ1-5; 8 bases match TRBD1. The J segment lost 2 bases and the V segment lost 3 bases, leaving 4 bases of the junction unmatched. Germline V lookup: CDR1 SGDLS, CDR2 YYNGEE. The CDR3 is 15 residues long. The CDR3 sequence: CASSATGARNQPQHF. The CDR3 region has the DNA TGTGCCAGCAGCGCGACAGGGGCGCGCAATCAGCCCCAGCATTTT. Full variable domain (missing parts from reference TRBV9 and TRBJ1-5): DSGVTQTPKHLITATGQRVTLRCSPRSGDLSVYWYQQSLDQGLQFLIQYYNGEERAKGNILERFSAQQFPDLHSELNLSSLELGDSALYFCASSATGARNQPQHFGDGTRLSIL.

The chain has TRBV12-3 or TRBV12-4 and TRBJ2-1; TRBD2 agrees at 7 bases. The CDR3 contains 12 residues. V lost 4 bases to trimming and J lost 9 bases; unmatched junction nucleotides: 3. The DNA for the CDR3 is TGTGCCAGCAGTTCGGGACTACCTGAGCAGTTCTTC. Translation gives CASSSGLPEQFF.

The V and J genes are TRBV7-6 and TRBJ1-1; TRBD1 aligns across 8 bases. CDR3 size: 17 residues. Germline V gene sequence: CDR1 SGHVS, CDR2 FNYEAQ. Trimming at V came to 1 base and at J to 4 bases, leaving 11 bases not matched to a gene. This chain's CDR3 is CASSLDPTGALGTEAFF. Written as DNA, the CDR3 is TGTGCCAGCAGCTTAGACCCGACAGGGGCATTGGGCACTGAAGCTTTCTTT.

J is TRBJ2-3 and V is TRBV6-5; maybe TRBD2 (6 bases). Germline assignment: CDR1 MNHEY and CDR2 SVGAGI. This CDR3 spans 14 amino acids. With 7 bases removed from V and 4 bases from J, the gap between germline ends came to 15 bases. The CDR3 DNA sequence: TGTGCCAGCACCACCGGAGGGGTCGCAGATACGCAGTATTTT. This sequence encodes CASTTGGVADTQYF.

The chain employs TRBV4-2 and TRBJ2-7; D is perhaps TRBD2 (6 bases). The CDR3 is 17 amino acids. Deletions cut 1 base from V and 0 bases from J, with 16 bases between. Germline V CDR1 and CDR2: LGHNA, YNFKEQ. The CDR3 region is CASSQGVSGHSSYEQYF. The CDR3, as DNA: TGTGCCAGCAGCCAAGGGGTGAGCGGGCACAGCTCCTACGAGCAGTACTTC.

This chain connects TRBV6-1 to TRBJ2-7; TRBD1 matches at 11 bases. V lost 2 bases to trimming and J lost 2 bases; unmatched junction nucleotides: 2. Germline V gene data show CDR1 as MNHNS and CDR2 as SASEGT. The CDR3 runs 15 residues. This CDR3 reads CASSEPGQGAYEQYF. The DNA for the CDR3 is TGTGCCAGCAGTGAACCGGGACAGGGGGCCTACGAGCAGTACTTC.

This chain uses TRBV5-4 with TRBJ2-5, with D possibly matching TRBD2 (5 bases). Germline V gene lookup returns CDR1 SGHNT and CDR2 YYREEE (reference sequence). The CDR3 has 14 residues. The ends were cut back, 1 base at V and 5 bases at J, with 12 bases in the middle. In nucleotides, the CDR3 is TGTGCCAGCAGCTTGATTGGGGAGAGGGAGACCCAGTACTTC. Its protein is CASSLIGERETQYF.

Only a few counts were recorded for this clone. V usage is TRBV11-1 and J usage is TRBJ2-7; TRBD1 agrees at 8 bases. This CDR3 spans 13 amino acids. The V and J ends lost 5 bases and 6 bases, in that order; junction bases with no gene match: 6. Germline CDR1 is SGHAT and CDR2 is FQDESV (reference sequence). The CDR3 DNA sequence: TGTGCCAGCAGCCAAACGACAGGGGCCGAGCAGTACTTC. It is translated as CASSQTTGAEQYF.

This chain uses TRBV10-1 with TRBJ2-2, with D maybe TRBD2 (6 bases). This CDR3 contains 15 residues. Germline V gives CDR1 WNHNN, CDR2 SYGVQD (reference sequence). V lost 3 bases and J 1 base, leaving 9 bases between the germline ends. CDR3 protein: CASSEGSGNTGELFF. In DNA form, the CDR3 reads TGCGCCAGCAGTGAAGGTAGCGGGAACACCGGGGAGCTGTTTTTT.

The V and J genes are TRBV29-1 and TRBJ2-7; D possibly corresponds to TRBD1 (7 bases). V was pared by 3 bases and J by 2 bases, with 17 bases between. The germline CDR1 and CDR2 sequences are SQVTM and ANQGSEA. The CDR3 runs 15 residues. CDR3 protein: CSVEGGPDRAYEQYF. CDR3 coding DNA: TGCAGCGTTGAGGGGGGCCCAGACAGGGCCTACGAGCAGTACTTC.

This clone came up once. The chain combines TRBV12-5 with TRBJ2-1; TRBD2 might be the D (6 bases). V was pared by 1 base and J by 5 bases, with 15 bases between. The CDR3 is 16 residues long. Germline loops: CDR1 LGHNT, CDR2 FRNRAP. The CDR3 bases are TGTGCTAGTGGTTTGGGCGCGGGGTGGGGGGACAATGAGCAGTTCTTC. It specifies CASGLGAGWGDNEQFF.

This chain joins TRBV19 and TRBJ2-5, with D possibly TRBD1 on 6 matching bases. The CDR3 has 16 residues. V gave up 1 base and J gave up 5 bases, with 17 bases separating them. CDR1 LNHDA and CDR2 SQIVND come from the germline V gene (reference sequence). DNA of the CDR3: TGTGCCAGTAGTATAGGGTCCGGTGGGGGCGGGGAGACCCAGTACTTC. It translates to CASSIGSGGGGETQYF.

The chain links TRBV7-9 to TRBJ2-7; D gene uncertain. The V and J ends lost 5 bases and 6 bases respectively, with 20 bases between them. Germline V gene data show CDR1 as SEHNR and CDR2 as FQNEAQ (reference sequence). The CDR3 spans 15 residues. The CDR3 coding sequence is TGTGCCAGCAGCCCGGGTGTGGCCCCGTCGGTCGAGCAGTACTTC. The encoded protein is CASSPGVAPSVEQYF.

This sequence joins TRBV12-3 or TRBV12-4 and TRBJ2-7; 8 nucleotides line up with TRBD2. The CDR3 is made up of 13 amino acids. J was trimmed by 5 bases and V by 1 base; bases with no gene match: 1. CDR3 nucleotide sequence: TGTGCCAGCAGTTTAGGGACTAGCCACGAGCAGTACTTC. This sequence encodes CASSLGTSHEQYF.

The chain employs TRBV20-1 and TRBJ2-3; D ambiguous. This CDR3 spans 8 amino acids. V lost 7 bases, J lost 9 bases, and 5 bases lay in between. Per germline, CDR1 DFQATT and CDR2 SNEGSKA (reference sequence). The CDR3 spells CSVSTQYF. The DNA of the CDR3 is TGCAGTGTAAGCACGCAGTATTTT.

V usage is TRBV11-2 and J usage is TRBJ1-4, with D possibly being TRBD1 (5 bases). The CDR3 is 14 residues long. CDR1 and CDR2 (germline): SGHAT, FQNNGV. The germline V and J ends were trimmed by 1 base and 7 bases, with 10 bases remaining between them. CDR3 region: CASSLGQGREKLFF. The CDR3 DNA is TGTGCCAGCAGCTTAGGGCAGGGCCGTGAAAAACTGTTTTTT.

This clone was counted a few times. This chain joins TRBV7-2 and TRBJ2-3, with a tentative D call TRBD2 (5 bases). From germline, CDR1 is SGHTA and CDR2 FQGNSA. The V end lost 5 bases, the J end lost 0 bases, and 21 bases lay between the germline ends. The CDR3 covers 18 residues. As DNA, the CDR3 is TGTGCCAGCAGCCTAGGATACCCGGAGCGGCCAAGCACAGATACGCAGTATTTT. The encoded protein is CASSLGYPERPSTDTQYF.

The chain recombines TRBV5-4 with TRBJ2-1; 12 bases align to TRBD2. The trim removed 4 bases at V and 8 bases at J, leaving 7 bases unmatched. The CDR3 has 15 residues. CDR1 and CDR2 from the germline V gene are SGHNT and YYREEE (reference sequence). This chain's CDR3 is CASSERTSGIHEQFF. The CDR3 bases are TGTGCCAGCAGCGAAAGGACTAGCGGGATTCATGAGCAGTTCTTC.

The chain uses TRBV5-8 and TRBJ2-1; TRBD2 aligns across 16 bases. J gave up 8 bases and V 3 bases, and 8 bases lay outside the gene matches. The CDR3 loop spans 17 amino acids. The germline gives CDR1 SGHTS, CDR2 YDEGEE. This CDR3 is CASSSGTSGRGTDEQFF. CDR3 coding DNA: TGTGCCAGCAGCTCCGGGACTAGCGGGAGGGGAACAGATGAGCAGTTCTTC.

The V and J genes are TRBV10-2 and TRBJ1-5; D is unresolved. Trimming took off 7 bases at V and 1 base at J, with 14 bases between the two ends. Germline assignment: CDR1 WSHSY and CDR2 SAAADI. CDR3 length: 15 amino acids. CDR3 sequence: CASIPSYPSNQPQHF. For the CDR3, the DNA is TGCGCCAGCATCCCCTCCTACCCGAGCAATCAGCCCCAGCATTTT.

The V gene is TRBV4-1, the J gene TRBJ2-5; the D gene is possibly TRBD1 (5 bases). Germline loops: CDR1 MGHRA, CDR2 YSYEKL. V was clipped by 3 bases and J by 2 bases, with 13 bases between them. The CDR3 has 15 residues. The CDR3 region is CASSQYPQGQETQYF. The CDR3 DNA sequence: TGCGCCAGCAGCCAGTATCCCCAGGGACAAGAGACCCAGTACTTC.